The clone carrying this TCR beta chain was detected once. What it recognizes is unknown. Assay used: immunoSEQ multiplex PCR; TCRdb lists only in-frame clones, some missing. Of fewer than 30,000 clones in the sample, about 80% were seen once. Sequencing was preceded by expansion of antigen-specific CD4+ T cells with viral peptide pools in the ViraFEST assay. A 10-day culture period preceded the isolation of CD4+ T cells. Vaccine recipients had no previous SARS-CoV-2 infection; their nucleocapsid antibodies were negative. Half-medium exchanges with IL-2 medium took place on days 3 and 7. The sample comes from a study of vaccination effects on CD4 cells after COVID-19. Study-level results: Among infection- and vaccine-induced clones, marked clonal contraction occurred late after vaccination.

Trimming left V 5 bases short and J 5 bases short, with 10 bases between. Germline lookup yields CDR1 MDHEN and CDR2 SYDVKM. The CDR3 is 13 residues long. Sequencing used CD4+ T cells from PBMCs cultured with SARS-CoV-2 spike peptides, obtained before COVID-19 vaccination. This clonotype originated in a human donor who received a COVID-19 vaccine. This chain links TRBV28 with TRBJ1-5; D might be TRBD1 (5 bases). This CDR3 reads CASSRTPYQPQHF. The CDR3 DNA reads as TGTGCCAGCAGTCGGACACCTTATCAGCCCCAGCATTTT.